The 11 T cell receptor beta chains below come from one sample, sequenced in a study of patients and donors after allogeneic stem cell transplantation. TCRdb reprocessed the RT-PCR reads with MiXCR, giving one entry per CDR3 protein. The table includes roughly 960,000 distinct CDR3 sequences, 15% to 20% detected once. Sequencing was performed on blood, either unsorted or a sorted T cell fraction (not recorded which). Source of these receptors: a human donor who was either an allogeneic HSCT recipient or a stem cell or donor lymphocyte infusion donor (not recorded which). It is not recorded whose cells these are; they may come from a transplant donor.

The V call is TRBV7-2, the J call TRBJ1-2, with D perhaps TRBD1 (5 bases). V lost 9 bases, J lost 7 bases, and 12 bases lay in between. The germline V gene encodes CDR1 SGHTA and CDR2 FQGNSA. The CDR3 extends over 11 amino acids. CDR3 protein: CASFGGGGYTF. CDR3 coding DNA: TGTGCCAGTTTTGGCGGGGGTGGCTACACCTTC. Together with reference TRBV7-2 and TRBJ1-2, the CDR3 gives the full variable domain: GAGVSQSPSNKVTEKGKDVELRCDPISGHTALYWYRQSLGQGLEFLIYFQGNSAPDKSGLPSDRFSAERTGGSVSTLTIQRTQQEDSAVYLCASFGGGGYTFGSGTRLTVV.

The chain combines TRBV19 with TRBJ2-7, with 8 bases matching TRBD2. Trimming removed 6 bases from V and 5 bases from J; junction bases left unmatched: 6. Looked up from germline, CDR1 is LNHDA and CDR2 is SQIVND (reference sequence). The CDR3 sequence is 13 residues long. CDR3: CASRPSGRHEQYF. In DNA form, the CDR3 reads TGTGCCAGTAGGCCTAGCGGGCGGCACGAGCAGTACTTC.

There are a few counts of this clonotype. The rearrangement uses TRBV12-3 or TRBV12-4 and TRBJ2-7, with D possibly TRBD2 on 5 matching bases. This CDR3 spans 12 amino acids. The germline V and J ends were trimmed by 6 bases and 4 bases, with 10 bases remaining between them. CDR3 protein: CASRLGEYEQYF. For the CDR3, the DNA is TGTGCCAGCAGACTAGGCGAGTACGAGCAGTACTTC.

The sample holds a few counts of this clonotype. CDR3 nucleotides: TGTGCCAGCAGCGCCCTAGCGGGGGAAGAGACCCAGTACTTC. Encoded protein: CASSALAGEETQYF. V and J are TRBV7-2 and TRBJ2-5; 10 bases are a match to TRBD2. Germline V gene data show CDR1 as SGHTA and CDR2 as FQGNSA. The CDR3 loop spans 14 amino acids. The V segment lost 5 bases and the J segment 3 bases; nucleotides outside the gene matches: 3.

This chain uses TRBV4-2 with TRBJ2-5, with D uncertain. Trimming took 0 bases from V and 3 from J, leaving 11 bases between them. The CDR3 is 15 residues long. Germline-derived CDR1 and CDR2 are LGHNA and YNFKEQ. The CDR3 DNA reads TGTGCCAGCAGCCAAGATAGCAGCAGAAAAGAGACCCAGTACTTC. Amino acid sequence: CASSQDSSRKETQYF.

In regard to this clonotype: The junction departs from the called germline gene at one end, perhaps through a read error. The rearrangement links TRBV6-4 to TRBJ2-1; D could derive from TRBD1 or TRBD2 (5 bases each). The CDR3 totals 16 residues. Germline V gene data show CDR1 as MRHNA and CDR2 as SNTAGT. The chain's CDR3 is CASSNSPTGTINEQFF. CDR3 nucleotide sequence: TGTGCCAGCAGTAACTCACCAACCGGGACCATTAATGAGCAGTTCTTC.

This clonotype was counted between two and nine times. The chain is built from TRBV7-9 and TRBJ2-7, with a tentative D call TRBD1 (5 bases). V gave up 10 bases and J gave up 0 bases, with 13 bases separating them. Looked up from germline, CDR1 is SEHNR and CDR2 is FQNEAQ (reference sequence). This CDR3 has 13 residues. The CDR3 is CAIRQPSSYEQYF. In nucleotides, the CDR3 is TGTGCCATAAGACAGCCCAGCTCCTACGAGCAGTACTTC.

The chain is built from TRBV6-1 and TRBJ2-2; 9 bases agree with TRBD1. The CDR3 covers 16 residues. Germline V lookup: CDR1 MNHNS, CDR2 SASEGT. Germline trimming cut 7 bases from V and 0 bases from J; bases unmatched to any gene: 6. CDR3 in amino acids: CASKTTGGSNTGELFF. The DNA for the CDR3 is TGTGCCAGCAAGACTACAGGGGGCTCGAACACCGGGGAGCTGTTTTTT.

The chain links TRBV2 to TRBJ1-1; tentatively, D is TRBD1 (5 bases). The CDR3 has 15 amino acids. The V and J ends lost 6 bases and 2 bases respectively, with 16 bases between them. Germline CDR1 and CDR2: SNHLY and FYNNEI. As DNA, the CDR3 is TGTGCCAGCAGGGGTTTAGGCAGGGCCAACACTGAAGCTTTCTTT. Its translation: CASRGLGRANTEAFF.

The CDR3 DNA is TGTGCCAGCAGCTGGATATACGATACGCAGTATTTT. This encodes CASSWIYDTQYF. The genes are TRBV7-9 and TRBJ2-3; no clear D gene. The CDR3 contains 12 residues. CDR1 and CDR2 from the germline V gene are SEHNR and FQNEAQ (reference sequence). Trimming stripped 4 bases from V and 6 bases from J, with 8 bases between.

This clonotype has only a few counts. The V and J genes are TRBV6-2 or TRBV6-3 and TRBJ1-1; D might be TRBD1 (6 bases). Trimming stripped 6 bases from V and 10 bases from J, with 12 bases between. Germline V gives CDR1 MNHEY, CDR2 SVGEGT. The CDR3 consists of 11 residues. The CDR3 here is CASSLEQGAFF. CDR3 nucleotides: TGTGCCAGCAGCCTTGAACAGGGAGCTTTCTTT.